This T cell receptor beta chain stems from a study of T cells in Graves' hyperthyroidism and ophthalmopathy. Overall study findings and caveats: Ophthalmopathy could be told apart from stable hyperthyroidism with a 13 V-J model.

About this clonotype itself: Its cognate antigen is unknown.

The CDR3 spans 15 residues. Trimming cost V 7 bases and J 0 bases, with 12 bases left between them. Germline assignment: CDR1 MNHNY and CDR2 SVGAGI (reference sequence). Amplification targeted TCR beta CDR3 regions from RNA transcripts. Carried out on the TCR CDR3, a first-round RT-PCR used the HTBI primer set. TCRdb re-called the multiplex PCR reads with MiXCR, one entry per CDR3 protein. Of 600,000 or so distinct CDR3 sequences listed, roughly 50% are singletons. Patients counted as stable if ophthalmopathy did not develop within 18 months. Sequenced material: peripheral blood or thyroid tissue (not recorded which). This sequence originates from a woman under 30 with Graves' hyperthyroidism. The chain is built from TRBV6-6 and TRBJ1-4; no definite D call. Here the CDR3 reads CASTACTTTNEKLFF. The CDR3 DNA follows: TGTGCCAGCACCGCCTGCACTACAACTAATGAAAAACTGTTTTTT.